This T cell receptor beta chain originates from a study of T cells in tumors after PD-1 blockade. Study in general: Peripheral blood samples averaged around 40,000 unique clonotypes and roughly 110,000 templates.

Using immunoSEQ multiplex PCR, the repertoire was profiled, and TCRdb retains in-frame clones only, with some absent. The table shows 32,000 or so clones, with roughly 78% occurring only once. Study observations and caveats: Roughly 40% of tumor TCR clonotypes were also found in blood.

Between the trimmed V and J ends, which lost 1 base and 1 base, there was a span of 3 bases. The CDR3 spans 13 residues. Germline CDR1 reads SGDLS; CDR2 reads YYNGEE. For this clone: What it binds is unknown.

This sample comprised PBMCs, obtained before anti-PD-1 treatment. This clonotype originated in a human donor with basal cell carcinoma. The V gene is TRBV9, the J gene TRBJ1-3; D not resolved. The CDR3 DNA is TGTGCCAGCAGCGTAAGTTCTGGAAACACCATATATTTT. Translated: CASSVSSGNTIYF. Full variable domain (missing parts from reference TRBV9 and TRBJ1-3): DSGVTQTPKHLITATGQRVTLRCSPRSGDLSVYWYQQSLDQGLQFLIQYYNGEERAKGNILERFSAQQFPDLHSELNLSSLELGDSALYFCASSVSSGNTIYFGEGSWLTVV.